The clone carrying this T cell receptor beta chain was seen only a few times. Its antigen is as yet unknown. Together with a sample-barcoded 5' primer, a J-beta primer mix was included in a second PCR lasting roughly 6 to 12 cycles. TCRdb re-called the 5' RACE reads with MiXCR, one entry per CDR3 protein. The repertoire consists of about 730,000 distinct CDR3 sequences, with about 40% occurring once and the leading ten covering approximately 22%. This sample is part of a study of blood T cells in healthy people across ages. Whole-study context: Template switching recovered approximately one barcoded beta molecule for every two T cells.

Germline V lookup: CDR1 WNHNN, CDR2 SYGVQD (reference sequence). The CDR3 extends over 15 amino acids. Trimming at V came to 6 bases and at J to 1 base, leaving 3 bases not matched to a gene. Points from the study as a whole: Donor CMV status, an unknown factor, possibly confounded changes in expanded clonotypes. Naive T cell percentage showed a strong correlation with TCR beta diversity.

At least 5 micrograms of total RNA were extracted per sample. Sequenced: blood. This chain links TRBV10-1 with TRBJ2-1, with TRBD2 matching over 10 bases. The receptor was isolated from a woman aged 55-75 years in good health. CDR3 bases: TGCGCCAGCAGACTAGCGGGGATTTCCTACAATGAGCAGTTCTTC. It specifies CASRLAGISYNEQFF.